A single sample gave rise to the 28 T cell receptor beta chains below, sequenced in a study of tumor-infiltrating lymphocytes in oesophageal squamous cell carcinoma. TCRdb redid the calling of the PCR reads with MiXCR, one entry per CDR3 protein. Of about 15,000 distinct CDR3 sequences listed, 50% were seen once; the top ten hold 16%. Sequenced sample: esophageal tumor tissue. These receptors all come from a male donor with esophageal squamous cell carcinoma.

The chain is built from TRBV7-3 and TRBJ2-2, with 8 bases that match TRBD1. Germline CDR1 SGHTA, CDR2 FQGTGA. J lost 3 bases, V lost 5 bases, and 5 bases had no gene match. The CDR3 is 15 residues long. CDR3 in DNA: TGTGCCAGCAGCCCTACAGGGGGGCACACCGGGGAGCTGTTTTTT. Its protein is CASSPTGGHTGELFF.

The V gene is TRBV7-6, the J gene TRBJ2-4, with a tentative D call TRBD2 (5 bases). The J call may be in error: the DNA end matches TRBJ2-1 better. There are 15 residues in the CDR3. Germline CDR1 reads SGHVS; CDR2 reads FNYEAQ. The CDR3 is CASSLSGLSVNEQFF. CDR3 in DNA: TGTGCCAGCAGCTTATCGGGATTGTCGGTGAATGAGCAGTTCTTC.

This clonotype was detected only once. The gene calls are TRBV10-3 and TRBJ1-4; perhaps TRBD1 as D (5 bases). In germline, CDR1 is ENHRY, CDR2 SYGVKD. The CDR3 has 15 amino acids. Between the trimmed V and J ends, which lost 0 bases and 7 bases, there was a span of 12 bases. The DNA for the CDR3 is TGTGCCATCAGTGAGTCGGGGCGTATAAGTGAAAAACTGTTTTTT. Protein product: CAISESGRISEKLFF.

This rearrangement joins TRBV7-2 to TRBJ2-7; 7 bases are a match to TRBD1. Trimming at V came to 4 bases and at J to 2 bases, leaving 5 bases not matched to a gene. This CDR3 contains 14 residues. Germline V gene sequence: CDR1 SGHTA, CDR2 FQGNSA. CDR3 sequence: CASSSNRGPYEQYF. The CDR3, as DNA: TGTGCCAGCAGCTCGAACAGGGGACCCTACGAGCAGTACTTC.

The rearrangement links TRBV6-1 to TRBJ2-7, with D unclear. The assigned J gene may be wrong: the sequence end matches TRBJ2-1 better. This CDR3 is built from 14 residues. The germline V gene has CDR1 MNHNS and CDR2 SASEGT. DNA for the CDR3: TGTGCCAGCACCCCGGGTCCTACGCAAGAGACCCAGTTCTTC. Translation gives CASTPGPTQETQFF.

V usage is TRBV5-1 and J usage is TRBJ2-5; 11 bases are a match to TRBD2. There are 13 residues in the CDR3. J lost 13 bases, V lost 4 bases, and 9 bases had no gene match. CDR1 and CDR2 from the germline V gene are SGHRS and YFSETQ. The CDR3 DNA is TGCGCCAGCAGCGCCCCGGGACTAGCGGTGCGGTACTTC. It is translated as CASSAPGLAVRYF.

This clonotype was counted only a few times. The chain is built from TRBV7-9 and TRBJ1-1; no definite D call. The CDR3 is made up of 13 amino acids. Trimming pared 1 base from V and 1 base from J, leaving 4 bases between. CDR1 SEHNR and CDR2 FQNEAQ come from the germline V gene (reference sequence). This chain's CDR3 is CASSLEGNTEAFF. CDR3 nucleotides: TGTGCCAGCAGCTTAGAGGGGAACACTGAAGCTTTCTTT. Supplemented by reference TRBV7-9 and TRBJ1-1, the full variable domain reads DTGVSQNPRHKITKRGQNVTFRCDPISEHNRLYWYRQTLGQGPEFLTYFQNEAQLEKSRLLSDRFSAERPKGSFSTLEIQRTEQGDSAMYLCASSLEGNTEAFFGQGTRLTVV.

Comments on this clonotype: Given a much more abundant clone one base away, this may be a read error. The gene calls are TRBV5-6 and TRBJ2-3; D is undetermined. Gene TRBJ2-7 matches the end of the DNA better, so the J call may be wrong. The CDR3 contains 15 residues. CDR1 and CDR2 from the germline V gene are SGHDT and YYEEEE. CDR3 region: CASSLAWVTRDEQYF. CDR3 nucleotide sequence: TGTGCCAGCAGCTTGGCCTGGGTAACACGCGATGAGCAGTACTTC.

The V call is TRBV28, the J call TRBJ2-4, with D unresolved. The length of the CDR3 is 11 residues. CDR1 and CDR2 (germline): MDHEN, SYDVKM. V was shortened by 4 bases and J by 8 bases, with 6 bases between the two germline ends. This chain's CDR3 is CASSYKHIQYF. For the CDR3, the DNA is TGTGCCAGCAGTTATAAGCACATTCAGTACTTC. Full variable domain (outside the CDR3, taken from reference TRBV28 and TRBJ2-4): DVKVTQSSRYLVKRTGEKVFLECVQDMDHENMFWYRQDPGLGLRLIYFSYDVKMKEKGDIPEGYSVSREKKERFSLILESASTNQTSMYLCASSYKHIQYFGAGTRLSVL.

The CDR3 nucleotides read TGTGCCAGCAGCCCATGGACAGCTCAAGAGACCCAGTACTTC. Translation: CASSPWTAQETQYF. V and J are TRBV7-4 and TRBJ2-5, with a possible D match to TRBD1 (6 bases). Trimming removed 5 bases at V and 2 bases at J, with 12 bases between. CDR3 length: 14 amino acids. Germline V gene lookup returns CDR1 SGHVT and CDR2 SQSDAQ.

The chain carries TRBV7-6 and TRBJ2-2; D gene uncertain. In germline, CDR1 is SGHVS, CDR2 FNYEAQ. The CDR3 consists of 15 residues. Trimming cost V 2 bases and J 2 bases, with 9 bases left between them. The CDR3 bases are TGTGCCAGCAGCTTACTAAAAGCTAACACCGGGGAGCTGTTTTTT. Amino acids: CASSLLKANTGELFF. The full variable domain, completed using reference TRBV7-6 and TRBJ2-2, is GAGVSQSPRYKVTKRGQDVALRCDPISGHVSLYWYRQALGQGPEFLTYFNYEAQQDKSGLPNDRFSAERPEGSISTLTIQRTEQRDSAMYRCASSLLKANTGELFFGEGSRLTVL.

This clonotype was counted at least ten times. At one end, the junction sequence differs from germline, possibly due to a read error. CDR3 in amino acids: CASSNPRICTEAFF. CDR3 sequence (DNA): TGTGCTAGCAGCAACCCCAGAATATGCACTGAAGCTTTCTTT. This chain joins TRBV7-7 and TRBJ1-1; D call uncertain. The germline CDR1 and CDR2 sequences are SSHAT and FNYEAQ (reference sequence). CDR3 length: 14 residues.

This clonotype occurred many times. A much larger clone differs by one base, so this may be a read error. The CDR3 DNA follows: TGTGCCAGCAGTTCCTCAGGGGGCGGTGGCGATGAGCAGTACTTC. Translating it yields CASSSSGGGGDEQYF. The chain has TRBV12-3 or TRBV12-4 and TRBJ2-7; 8 nucleotides align to TRBD1. The V segment lost 4 bases and the J segment 7 bases; nucleotides outside the gene matches: 12. The CDR3 is made up of 15 amino acids.

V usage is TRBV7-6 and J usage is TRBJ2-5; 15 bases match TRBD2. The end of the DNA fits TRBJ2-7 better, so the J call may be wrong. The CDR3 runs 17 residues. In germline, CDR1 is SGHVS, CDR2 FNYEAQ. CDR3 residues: CASSLTGLAGGIYEQYF. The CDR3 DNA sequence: TGTGCCAGCAGCTTAACAGGACTAGCGGGAGGGATCTACGAGCAGTACTTC.

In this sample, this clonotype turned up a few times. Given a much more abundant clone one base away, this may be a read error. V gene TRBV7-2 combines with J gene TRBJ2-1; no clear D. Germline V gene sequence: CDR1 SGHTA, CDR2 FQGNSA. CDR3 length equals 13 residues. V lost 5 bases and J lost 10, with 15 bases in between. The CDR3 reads CASSLASSYEQFF. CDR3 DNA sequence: TGTGCCAGCAGCCTGGCAAGCTCCTACGAGCAGTTCTTC.

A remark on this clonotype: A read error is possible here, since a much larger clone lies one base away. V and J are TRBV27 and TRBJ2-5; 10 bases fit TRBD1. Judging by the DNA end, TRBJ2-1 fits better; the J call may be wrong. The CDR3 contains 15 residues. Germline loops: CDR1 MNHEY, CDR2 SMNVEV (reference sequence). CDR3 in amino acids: CASSPSTGGFYEQFF. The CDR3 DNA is TGTGCCAGCAGTCCATCGACAGGGGGCTTCTACGAGCAGTTCTTC.

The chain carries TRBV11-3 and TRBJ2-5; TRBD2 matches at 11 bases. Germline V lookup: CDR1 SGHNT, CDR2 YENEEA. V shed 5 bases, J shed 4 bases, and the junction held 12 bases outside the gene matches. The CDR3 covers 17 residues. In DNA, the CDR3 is TGTGCCAGCAGCCCCATACTAGCGGGAGATAGGGGAGAGACCCAGTACTTC. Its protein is CASSPILAGDRGETQYF.

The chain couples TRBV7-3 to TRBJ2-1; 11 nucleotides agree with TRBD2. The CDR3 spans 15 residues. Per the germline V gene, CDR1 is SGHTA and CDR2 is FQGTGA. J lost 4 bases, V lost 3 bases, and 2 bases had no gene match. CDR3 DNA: TGTGCCAGCAGCTTCCGACTAGCGGGGTACAATGAGCAGTTCTTC. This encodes CASSFRLAGYNEQFF.

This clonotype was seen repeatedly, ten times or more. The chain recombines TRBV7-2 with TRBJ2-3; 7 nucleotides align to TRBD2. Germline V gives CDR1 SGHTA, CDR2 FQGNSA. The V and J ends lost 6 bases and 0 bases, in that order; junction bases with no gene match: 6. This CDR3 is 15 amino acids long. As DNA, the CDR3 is TGTGCCAGCAGTCGGGACTACCTCAGCACAGATACGCAGTATTTT. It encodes CASSRDYLSTDTQYF.

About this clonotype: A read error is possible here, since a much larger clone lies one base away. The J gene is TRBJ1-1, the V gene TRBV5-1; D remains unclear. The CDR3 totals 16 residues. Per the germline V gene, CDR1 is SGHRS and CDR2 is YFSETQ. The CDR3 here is CASTLAAGVEGGELYF. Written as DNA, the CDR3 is TGCGCCAGCACCCTTGCAGCGGGAGTCGAAGGTGGGGAGCTGTATTTT.

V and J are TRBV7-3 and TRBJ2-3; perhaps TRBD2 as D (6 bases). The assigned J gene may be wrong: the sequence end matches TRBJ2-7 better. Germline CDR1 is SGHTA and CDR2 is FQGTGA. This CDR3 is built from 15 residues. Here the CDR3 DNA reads TGTGCCAGCAGCTTAAGCGGGACGACCTACAATGAGCAGTACTTC. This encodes CASSLSGTTYNEQYF.

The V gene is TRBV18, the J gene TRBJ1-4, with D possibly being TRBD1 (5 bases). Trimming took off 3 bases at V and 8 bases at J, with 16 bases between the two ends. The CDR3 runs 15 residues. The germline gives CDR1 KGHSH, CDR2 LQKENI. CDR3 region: CASSPARGGNEKLFF. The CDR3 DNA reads TGTGCCAGCTCACCGGCTCGGGGGGGAAACGAAAAACTGTTTTTT.

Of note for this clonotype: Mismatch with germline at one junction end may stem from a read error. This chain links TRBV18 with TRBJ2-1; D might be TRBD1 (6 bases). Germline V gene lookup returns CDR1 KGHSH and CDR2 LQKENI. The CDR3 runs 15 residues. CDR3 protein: CASSPTDTGNSPLHF. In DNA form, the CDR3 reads TGTGCCAGCTCACCCACTGACACAGGGAATTCACCCCTCCACTTC. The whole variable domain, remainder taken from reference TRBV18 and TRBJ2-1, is NAGVMQNPRHLVRRRGQEARLRCSPMKGHSHVYWYRQLPEEGLKFMVYLQKENIIDESGMPKERFSAEFPKEGPSILRIQQVVRGDSAAYFCASSPTDTGNSPLHFGPGTRLTVL.

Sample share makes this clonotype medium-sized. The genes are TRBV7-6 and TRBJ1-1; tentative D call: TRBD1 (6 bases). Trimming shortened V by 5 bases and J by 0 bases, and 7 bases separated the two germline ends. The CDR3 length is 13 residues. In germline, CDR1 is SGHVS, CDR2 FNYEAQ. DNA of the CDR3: TGTGCCAGCAGCCGACAGGTGAACACTGAAGCTTTCTTT. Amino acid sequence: CASSRQVNTEAFF.

The CDR3 spells CASRVRERGEQYF. The DNA for the CDR3 is TGTGCCAGCCGTGTGCGGGAGAGGGGGGAGCAGTACTTC. This rearrangement joins TRBV7-2 to TRBJ2-7, with D maybe TRBD2 (7 bases). In germline, CDR1 is SGHTA, CDR2 FQGNSA. The CDR3 covers 13 residues. The germline V and J ends were trimmed by 8 bases and 7 bases, with 18 bases remaining between them. Complete variable domain (other parts from reference TRBV7-2 and TRBJ2-7): GAGVSQSPSNKVTEKGKDVELRCDPISGHTALYWYRQSLGQGLEFLIYFQGNSAPDKSGLPSDRFSAERTGGSVSTLTIQRTQQEDSAVYLCASRVRERGEQYFGPGTRLTVT.

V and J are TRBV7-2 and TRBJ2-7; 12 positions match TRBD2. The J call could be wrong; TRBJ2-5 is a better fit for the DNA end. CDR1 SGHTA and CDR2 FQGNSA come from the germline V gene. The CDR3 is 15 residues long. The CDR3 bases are TGTGCCAGCAGCCCTAGCGGGAGGGCCGGGGAGACCCAGTACTTC. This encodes CASSPSGRAGETQYF.

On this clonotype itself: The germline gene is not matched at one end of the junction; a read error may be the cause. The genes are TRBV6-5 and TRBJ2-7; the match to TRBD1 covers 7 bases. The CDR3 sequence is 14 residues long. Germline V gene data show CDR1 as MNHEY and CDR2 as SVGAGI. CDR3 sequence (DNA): TGTACCAGCAGTTTGGGACAGCAAAGCTACGAGCAGTACTTC. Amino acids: CTSSLGQQSYEQYF.

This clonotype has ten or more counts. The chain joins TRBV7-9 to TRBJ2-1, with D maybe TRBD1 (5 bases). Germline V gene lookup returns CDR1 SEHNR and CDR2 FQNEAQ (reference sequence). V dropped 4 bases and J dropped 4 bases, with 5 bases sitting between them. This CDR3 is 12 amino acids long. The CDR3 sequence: CASSYRYNEQFF. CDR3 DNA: TGTGCCAGCAGCTACAGGTACAATGAGCAGTTCTTC. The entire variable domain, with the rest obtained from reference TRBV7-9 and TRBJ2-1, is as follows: DTGVSQNPRHKITKRGQNVTFRCDPISEHNRLYWYRQTLGQGPEFLTYFQNEAQLEKSRLLSDRFSAERPKGSFSTLEIQRTEQGDSAMYLCASSYRYNEQFFGPGTRLTVL.